The sequence of this T cell receptor (beta chain) was determined in a study of CD8 T cells in ankylosing spondylitis. Overall study findings and caveats: Ankylosing spondylitis blood appeared to carry a characteristic TCR beta motif of seven to nine highly homologous variants.

TCR beta libraries were made by quantitative 5'-RACE with molecular barcodes. Each CDR3 protein gets one entry after TCRdb re-called the 5' RACE reads with MiXCR. The sample lists 800,000 to 900,000 distinct CDR3 sequences; approximately 10% were seen once. This clonotype was detected many times. Its antigen remains unknown. J lost 3 bases, V lost 4 bases, and 1 base had no gene match. The CDR3 loop spans 14 amino acids. Germline V lookup: CDR1 ENHRY, CDR2 SYGVKD. V gene TRBV10-3 combines with J gene TRBJ2-7, with 12 nucleotides matching TRBD2. The TCR originated in a male donor with ankylosing spondylitis. The sample comprised blood, either unsorted or a sorted T cell fraction (not recorded which). The CDR3 DNA sequence: TGTGCCATCAGTGGACTAGCGGGAGTCTACGAGCAGTACTTC. This encodes CAISGLAGVYEQYF.